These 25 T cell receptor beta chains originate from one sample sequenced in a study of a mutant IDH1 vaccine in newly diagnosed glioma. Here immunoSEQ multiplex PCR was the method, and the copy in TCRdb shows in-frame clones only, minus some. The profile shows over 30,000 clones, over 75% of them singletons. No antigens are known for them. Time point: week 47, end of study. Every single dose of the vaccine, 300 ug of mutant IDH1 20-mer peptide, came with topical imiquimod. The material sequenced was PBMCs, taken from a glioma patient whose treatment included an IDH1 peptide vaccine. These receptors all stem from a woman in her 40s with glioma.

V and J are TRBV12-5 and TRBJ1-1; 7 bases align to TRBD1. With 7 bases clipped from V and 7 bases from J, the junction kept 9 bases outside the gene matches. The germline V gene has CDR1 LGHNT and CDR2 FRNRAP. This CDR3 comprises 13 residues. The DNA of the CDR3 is TGTGCTAGTGCTCTACAGGGGCTCGGTGAAGCTTTCTTT. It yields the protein CASALQGLGEAFF.

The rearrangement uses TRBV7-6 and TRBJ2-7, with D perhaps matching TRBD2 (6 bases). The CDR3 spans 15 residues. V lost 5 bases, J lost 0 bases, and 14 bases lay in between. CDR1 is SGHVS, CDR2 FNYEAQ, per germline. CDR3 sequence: CASSPRSGSSYEQYF. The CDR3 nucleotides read TGTGCCAGCAGCCCCCGATCCGGGAGCTCCTACGAGCAGTACTTC.

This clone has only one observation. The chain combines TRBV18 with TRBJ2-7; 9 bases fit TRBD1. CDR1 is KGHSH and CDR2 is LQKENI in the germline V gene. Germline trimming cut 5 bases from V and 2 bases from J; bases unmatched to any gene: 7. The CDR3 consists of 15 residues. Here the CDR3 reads CASSAKGTGPYEQYF. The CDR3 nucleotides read TGTGCCAGCTCAGCGAAGGGGACAGGGCCCTACGAGCAGTACTTC.

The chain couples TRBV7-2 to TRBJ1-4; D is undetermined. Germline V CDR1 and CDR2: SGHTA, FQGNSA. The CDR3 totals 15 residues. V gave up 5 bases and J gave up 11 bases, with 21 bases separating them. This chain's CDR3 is CASSVGGRPNDKLFF. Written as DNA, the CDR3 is TGTGCCAGCAGCGTAGGCGGGCGGCCGAACGACAAACTGTTTTTT.

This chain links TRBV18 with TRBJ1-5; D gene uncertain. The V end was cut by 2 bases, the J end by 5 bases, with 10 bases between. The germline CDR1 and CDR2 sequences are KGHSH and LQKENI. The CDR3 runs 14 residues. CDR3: CASSPSGEYQPQHF. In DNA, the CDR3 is TGTGCCAGCTCACCAAGCGGGGAATATCAGCCCCAGCATTTT.

CDR3 region: CASSMGAPYGYTF. In DNA, the CDR3 is TGTGCCAGCAGTATGGGGGCACCGTATGGCTACACCTTC. V gene TRBV28 combines with J gene TRBJ1-2; tentative D call: TRBD1 (6 bases). Trimming took off 5 bases at V and 5 bases at J, with 12 bases between the two ends. The CDR3 has 13 amino acids. The V gene's germline CDR1 is MDHEN and CDR2 SYDVKM.

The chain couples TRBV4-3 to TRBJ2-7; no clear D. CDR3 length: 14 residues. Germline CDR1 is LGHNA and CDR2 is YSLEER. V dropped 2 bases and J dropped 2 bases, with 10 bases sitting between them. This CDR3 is CASSQMVGPYEQYF. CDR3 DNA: TGCGCCAGCAGCCAAATGGTAGGACCCTACGAGCAGTACTTC.

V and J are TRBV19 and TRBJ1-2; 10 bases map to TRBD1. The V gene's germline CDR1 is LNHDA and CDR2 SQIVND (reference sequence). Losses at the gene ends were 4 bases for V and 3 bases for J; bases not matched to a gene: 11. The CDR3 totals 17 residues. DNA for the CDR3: TGTGCCAGTAGTACCTGGGACAGGGGAGGAAAATACTATGGCTACACCTTC. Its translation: CASSTWDRGGKYYGYTF. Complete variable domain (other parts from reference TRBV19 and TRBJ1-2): DGGITQSPKYLFRKEGQNVTLSCEQNLNHDAMYWYRQDPGQGLRLIYYSQIVNDFQKGDIAEGYSVSREKKESFPLTVTSAQKNPTAFYLCASSTWDRGGKYYGYTFGSGTRLTVV.

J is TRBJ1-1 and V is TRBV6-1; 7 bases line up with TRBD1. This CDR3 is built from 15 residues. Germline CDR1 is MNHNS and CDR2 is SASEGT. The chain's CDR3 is CATGELPNMNTEAFF. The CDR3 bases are TGTGCTACAGGGGAACTGCCAAACATGAACACTGAAGCTTTCTTT.

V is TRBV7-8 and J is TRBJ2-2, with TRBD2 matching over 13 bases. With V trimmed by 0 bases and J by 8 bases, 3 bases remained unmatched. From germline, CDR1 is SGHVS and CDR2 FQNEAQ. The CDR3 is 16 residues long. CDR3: CASSLARTSGSGELFF. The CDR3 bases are TGTGCCAGCAGCTTAGCGAGGACTAGCGGGAGTGGGGAGCTGTTTTTT.

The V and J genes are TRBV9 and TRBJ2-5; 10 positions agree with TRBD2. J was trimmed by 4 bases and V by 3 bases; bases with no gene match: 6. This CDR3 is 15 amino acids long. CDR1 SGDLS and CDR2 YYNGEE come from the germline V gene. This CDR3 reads CASSETLAGIETQYF. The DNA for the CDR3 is TGTGCCAGCAGCGAGACACTAGCGGGAATAGAGACCCAGTACTTC.

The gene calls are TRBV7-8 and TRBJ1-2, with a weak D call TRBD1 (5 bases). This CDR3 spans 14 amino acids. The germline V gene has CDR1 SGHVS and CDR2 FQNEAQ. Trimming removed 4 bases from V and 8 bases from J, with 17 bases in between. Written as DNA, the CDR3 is TGTGCCAGCAGCTCCCAGAGTTGGGGGGGAGGCTACACCTTC. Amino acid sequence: CASSSQSWGGGYTF.

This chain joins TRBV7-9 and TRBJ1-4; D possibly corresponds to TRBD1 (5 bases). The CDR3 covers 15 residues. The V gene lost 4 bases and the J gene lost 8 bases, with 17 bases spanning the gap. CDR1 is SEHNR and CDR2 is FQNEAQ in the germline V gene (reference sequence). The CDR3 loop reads CASSWERQGDEKLFF. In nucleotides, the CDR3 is TGTGCCAGCAGCTGGGAAAGGCAGGGTGACGAAAAACTGTTTTTT.

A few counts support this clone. The CDR3 region is CASRERGVAQPQHF. CDR3 DNA: TGTGCCAGCAGGGAACGCGGGGTAGCTCAGCCCCAGCATTTT. The chain carries TRBV6-1 and TRBJ1-5; D is ambiguous. From germline, CDR1 is MNHNS and CDR2 SASEGT. V lost 6 bases and J lost 6, with 15 bases in between. This CDR3 contains 14 residues.

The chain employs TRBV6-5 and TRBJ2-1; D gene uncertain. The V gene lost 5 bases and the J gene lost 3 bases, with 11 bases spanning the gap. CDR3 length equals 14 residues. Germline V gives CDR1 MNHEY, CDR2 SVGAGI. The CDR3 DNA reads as TGTGCCAGCAGTGACGGACCAGTCTACAATGAGCAGTTCTTC. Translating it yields CASSDGPVYNEQFF.

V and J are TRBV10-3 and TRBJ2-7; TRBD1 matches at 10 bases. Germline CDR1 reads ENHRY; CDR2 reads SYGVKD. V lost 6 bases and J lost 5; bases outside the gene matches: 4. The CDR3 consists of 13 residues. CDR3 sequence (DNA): TGTGCCATCAGCGGACAGGGGGGGAACGAGCAGTACTTC. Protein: CAISGQGGNEQYF.

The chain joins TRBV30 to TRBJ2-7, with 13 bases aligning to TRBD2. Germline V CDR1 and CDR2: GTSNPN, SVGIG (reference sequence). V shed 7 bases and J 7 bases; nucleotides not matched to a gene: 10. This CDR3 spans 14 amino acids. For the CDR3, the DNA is TGTGCCTCGACTAGCGGGAGGATGGGGAGGGAGCAGTACTTC. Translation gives CASTSGRMGREQYF.

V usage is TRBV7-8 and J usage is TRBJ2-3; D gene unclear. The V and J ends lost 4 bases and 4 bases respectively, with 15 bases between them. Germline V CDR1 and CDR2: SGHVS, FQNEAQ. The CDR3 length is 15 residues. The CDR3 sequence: CASSSEERESDTQYF. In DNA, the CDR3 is TGTGCCAGCAGCTCGGAAGAAAGGGAATCAGATACGCAGTATTTT.

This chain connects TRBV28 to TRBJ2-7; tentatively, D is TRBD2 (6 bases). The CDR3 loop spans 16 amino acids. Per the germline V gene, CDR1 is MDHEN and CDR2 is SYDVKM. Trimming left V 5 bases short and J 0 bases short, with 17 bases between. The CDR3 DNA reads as TGTGCCAGCAGTCCCCGCGGGGTCGCCAGCTCCTACGAGCAGTACTTC. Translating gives CASSPRGVASSYEQYF.

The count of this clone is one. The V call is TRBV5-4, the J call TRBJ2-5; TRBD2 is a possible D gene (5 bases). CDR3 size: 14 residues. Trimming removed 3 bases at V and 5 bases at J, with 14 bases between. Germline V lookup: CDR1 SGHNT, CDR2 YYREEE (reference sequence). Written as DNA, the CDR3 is TGTGCCAGCAGCTATAGAGGGCCCGGCGAGACCCAGTACTTC. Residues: CASSYRGPGETQYF.

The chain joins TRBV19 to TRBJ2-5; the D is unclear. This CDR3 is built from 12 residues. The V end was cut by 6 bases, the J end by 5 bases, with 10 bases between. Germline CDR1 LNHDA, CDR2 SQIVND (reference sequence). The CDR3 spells CASSTTGETQYF. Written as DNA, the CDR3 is TGTGCCAGTAGCACGACGGGTGAGACCCAGTACTTC.

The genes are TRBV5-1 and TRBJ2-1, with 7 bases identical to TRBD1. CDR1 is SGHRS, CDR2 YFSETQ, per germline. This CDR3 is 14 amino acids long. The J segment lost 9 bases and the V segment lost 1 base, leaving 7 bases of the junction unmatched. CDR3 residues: CASSLLEGAGEQFF. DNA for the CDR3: TGCGCCAGCAGCTTGTTAGAGGGGGCAGGTGAGCAGTTCTTC.

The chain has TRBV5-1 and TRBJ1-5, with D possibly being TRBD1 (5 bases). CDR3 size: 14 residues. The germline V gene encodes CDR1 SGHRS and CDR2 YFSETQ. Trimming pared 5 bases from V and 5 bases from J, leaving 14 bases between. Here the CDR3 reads CASRAGGFDQPQHF. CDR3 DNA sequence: TGCGCCAGCAGGGCGGGGGGTTTCGATCAGCCCCAGCATTTT.

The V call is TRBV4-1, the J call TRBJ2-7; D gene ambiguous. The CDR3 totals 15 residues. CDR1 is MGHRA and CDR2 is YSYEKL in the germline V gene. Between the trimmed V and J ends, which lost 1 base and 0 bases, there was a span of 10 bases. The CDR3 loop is CASSQGQVSSYEQYF. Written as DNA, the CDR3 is TGCGCCAGCAGCCAAGGTCAAGTAAGCTCCTACGAGCAGTACTTC.

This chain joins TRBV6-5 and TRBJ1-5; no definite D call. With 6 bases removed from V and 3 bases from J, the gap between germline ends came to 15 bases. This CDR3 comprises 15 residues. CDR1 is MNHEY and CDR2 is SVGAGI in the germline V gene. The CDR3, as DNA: TGTGCCAGCAGCCAAGCCGGACGCTACAATCAGCCCCAGCATTTT. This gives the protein CASSQAGRYNQPQHF.